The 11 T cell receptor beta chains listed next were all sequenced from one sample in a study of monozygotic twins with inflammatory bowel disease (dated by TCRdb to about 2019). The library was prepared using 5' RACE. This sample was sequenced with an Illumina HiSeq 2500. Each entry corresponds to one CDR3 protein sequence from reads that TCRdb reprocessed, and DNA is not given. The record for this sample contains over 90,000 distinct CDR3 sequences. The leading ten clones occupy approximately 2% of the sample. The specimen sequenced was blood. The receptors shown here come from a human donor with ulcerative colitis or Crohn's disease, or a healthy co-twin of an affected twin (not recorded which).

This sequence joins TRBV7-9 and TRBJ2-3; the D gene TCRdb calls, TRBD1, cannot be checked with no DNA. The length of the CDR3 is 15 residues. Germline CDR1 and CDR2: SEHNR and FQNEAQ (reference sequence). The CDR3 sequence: CASSLGESSTDTQYF.

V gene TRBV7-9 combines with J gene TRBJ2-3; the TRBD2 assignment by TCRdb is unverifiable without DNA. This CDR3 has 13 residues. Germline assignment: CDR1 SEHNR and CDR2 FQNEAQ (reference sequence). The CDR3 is CASSTSGGATQYF.

CDR3: CASSWTANQPQHF. The V gene is TRBV6-2 or TRBV6-3, the J gene TRBJ1-5. CDR1 MNHEY and CDR2 SVGEGT come from the germline V gene. The length of the CDR3 is 13 residues.

This CDR3 reads CASNIRQGSNQPQHF. The chain has TRBV6-1 and TRBJ1-5; the D gene TCRdb calls, TRBD1, cannot be checked with no DNA. The CDR3 loop spans 15 amino acids. Germline V gene lookup returns CDR1 MNHNS and CDR2 SASEGT.

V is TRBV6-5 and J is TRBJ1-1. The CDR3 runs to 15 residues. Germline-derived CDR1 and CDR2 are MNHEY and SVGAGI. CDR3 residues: CASSYSLGPSSEAFF.

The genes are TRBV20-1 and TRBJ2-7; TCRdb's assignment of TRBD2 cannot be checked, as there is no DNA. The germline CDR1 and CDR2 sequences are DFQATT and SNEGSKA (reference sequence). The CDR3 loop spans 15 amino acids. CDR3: CSATRGVAGSIEQYF.

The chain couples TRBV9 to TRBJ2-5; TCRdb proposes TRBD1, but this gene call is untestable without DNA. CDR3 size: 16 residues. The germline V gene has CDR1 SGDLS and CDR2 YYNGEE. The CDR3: CASSVGTGSGQETQYF.

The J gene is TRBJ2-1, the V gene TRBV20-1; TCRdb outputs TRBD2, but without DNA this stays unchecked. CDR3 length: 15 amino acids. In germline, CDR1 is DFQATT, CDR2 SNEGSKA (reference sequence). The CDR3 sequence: CSARRAGDLYNEQFF.

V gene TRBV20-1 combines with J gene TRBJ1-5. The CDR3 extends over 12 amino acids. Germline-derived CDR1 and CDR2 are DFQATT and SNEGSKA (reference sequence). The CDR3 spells CSATGGGQPQHF.

The CDR3 sequence is CASSLARWGAERNTGELFF. The chain combines TRBV7-2 with TRBJ2-2; as DNA is missing, the TRBD2 call by TCRdb cannot be tested. The CDR3 totals 19 residues. Germline V gene lookup returns CDR1 SGHTA and CDR2 FQGNSA.

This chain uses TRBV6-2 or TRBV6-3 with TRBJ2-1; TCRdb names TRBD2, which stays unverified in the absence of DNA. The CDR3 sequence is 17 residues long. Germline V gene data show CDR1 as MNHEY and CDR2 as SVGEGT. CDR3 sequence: CASSYRTSGVTYNEQFF.